The 23 T cell receptor beta chains listed next were all sequenced from one sample in a study of T cells after yellow fever vaccination. MiXCR, applied by TCRdb to the 5' RACE reads, yields one record per CDR3 protein. The repertoire holds about 20,000 distinct CDR3 sequences, with 4% to 6% as singletons. The sequencing used PBMCs, either bulk or a sorted T-cell subset (CD4+, CD8+, memory, or dextramer-sorted; not recorded which), collected approximately 47 days after the first yellow fever vaccination. All receptors derive from a man younger than 35 who received the YFV17D yellow fever vaccine.

A word on this clonotype: Since no conserved phenylalanine or tryptophan closes the CDR3, a read error is the likely cause. The J gene is TRBJ2-7, the V gene TRBV18; a weak D match, TRBD2 (5 bases). The CDR3 length is 14 residues. Germline CDR1 reads KGHSH; CDR2 reads LQKENI. Between the trimmed V and J ends, which lost 3 bases and 6 bases, there was a span of 15 bases. The CDR3 DNA reads as TGTGCCAGCTCACCGAGGGAAGGTCTCCCCGAGCAGTACTTG. Amino acids: CASSPREGLPEQYL.

This clonotype was detected ten times or more. The chain has TRBV18 and TRBJ2-3, with D hard to call. Germline V CDR1 and CDR2: KGHSH, LQKENI. The CDR3 is 13 residues long. V lost 6 bases and J 7 bases, leaving 14 bases between the germline ends. DNA for the CDR3: TGTGCCAGCTCTCTCGATCGGGCCTATACGCAGTATTTT. This codes for CASSLDRAYTQYF.

At least ten counts were recorded for this clonotype. The CDR3 loop reads CASSEGLAGQETQYF. In DNA, the CDR3 is TGTGCCAGCAGCGAGGGACTAGCGGGACAAGAGACCCAGTACTTC. The rearrangement joins TRBV6-1 to TRBJ2-5, with TRBD2 matching over 13 bases. Trimming removed 6 bases from V and 2 bases from J; junction bases left unmatched: 3. The germline CDR1 and CDR2 sequences are MNHNS and SASEGT. The CDR3 covers 15 residues.

This clonotype was recorded at least ten times. V usage is TRBV20-1 and J usage is TRBJ1-6; D gene uncertain. The germline CDR1 and CDR2 sequences are DFQATT and SNEGSKA (reference sequence). The CDR3 is made up of 14 amino acids. V was shortened by 7 bases and J by 10 bases, with 20 bases between the two germline ends. The CDR3 is CSVITYGRGSPLHF. In nucleotides, the CDR3 is TGCAGTGTAATCACTTACGGTAGAGGATCACCCCTCCACTTT.

This clonotype was picked up many times. The chain joins TRBV29-1 to TRBJ2-1; 9 bases fit TRBD1. The CDR3 extends over 12 amino acids. Germline trimming cut 6 bases from V and 11 bases from J; bases unmatched to any gene: 8. Germline V gene lookup returns CDR1 SQVTM and CDR2 ANQGSEA. The CDR3 reads CSVHTGGPQQFF. The CDR3 DNA follows: TGCAGCGTACACACAGGGGGCCCCCAGCAGTTCTTC.

As to this clonotype: This may come from a read error, since a much larger clone is one base off. The chain employs TRBV29-1 and TRBJ1-5, with 9 bases aligning to TRBD1. Germline CDR1 is SQVTM and CDR2 is ANQGSEA. CDR3 size: 15 residues. CDR3: CSVMTGGTSNKPQHF. The CDR3 DNA is TGCAGCGTAATGACAGGGGGGACGTCCAATAAGCCCCAGCATTTT.

Concerning this clonotype: A read error may explain this, as a much larger clone is one base away. The chain has TRBV9 and TRBJ2-7, with 9 bases matching TRBD2. V trimming: 4 bases; J trimming: 3 bases; junction bases outside the gene matches: 8. Germline lookup yields CDR1 SGDLS and CDR2 YYNGEE. CDR3 length equals 15 residues. This CDR3 is CASSPGLAGIYEQYF. CDR3 nucleotides: TGTGCCAGCAGCCCAGGGCTAGCGGGGATCTACGAGCAGTACTTC.

This clonotype was observed at least ten times. The V call is TRBV7-2, the J call TRBJ2-6; weak D call: TRBD1 (6 bases). V lost 3 bases and J lost 0, with 15 bases in between. The germline V gene encodes CDR1 SGHTA and CDR2 FQGNSA. The CDR3 sequence is 18 residues long. CDR3 DNA: TGTGCCAGCAGCTTCTTGGCAGGGGCCTACTCTGGGGCCAACGTCCTGACTTTC. This sequence encodes CASSFLAGAYSGANVLTF.

This clonotype was recorded at least ten times. This chain joins TRBV5-4 and TRBJ2-5; 7 bases agree with TRBD1. The CDR3 is made up of 14 amino acids. The germline CDR1 and CDR2 sequences are SGHNT and YYREEE (reference sequence). The V gene end was trimmed by 3 bases and the J gene end by 1 base; junction bases not matched to a gene: 3. CDR3 loop: CASSSRTGQETQYF. CDR3 DNA: TGTGCCAGCAGCTCAAGGACAGGCCAAGAGACCCAGTACTTC. The full variable domain, in which reference TRBV5-4 and TRBJ2-5 provide the parts outside the CDR3, is ETGVTQSPTHLIKTRGQQVTLRCSSQSGHNTVSWYQQALGQGPQFIFQYYREEENGRGNFPPRFSGLQFPNYSSELNVNALELDDSALYLCASSSRTGQETQYFGPGTRLLVL.

This clonotype has ten or more counts. The chain carries TRBV20-1 and TRBJ1-1; 8 bases agree with TRBD1. V lost 2 bases to trimming and J lost 10 bases; unmatched junction nucleotides: 6. This CDR3 contains 12 residues. CDR1 DFQATT and CDR2 SNEGSKA come from the germline V gene (reference sequence). The CDR3 DNA is TGCAGTGCTAGACCTTTAGGACAGGGAGCTTTCTTT. Its translation: CSARPLGQGAFF.

This clonotype occurred many times. The V call is TRBV30, the J call TRBJ1-2; D unclear. Germline CDR1 and CDR2: GTSNPN and SVGIG (reference sequence). The V end lost 1 base, the J end lost 8 bases, and 14 bases lay between the germline ends. This CDR3 has 13 residues. This CDR3 reads CAWSGGPGGGYTF. CDR3 sequence (DNA): TGTGCCTGGAGTGGCGGGCCAGGAGGAGGCTACACCTTC.

This clonotype was counted ten times or more. The rearrangement uses TRBV2 and TRBJ2-7; D uncertain. Per the germline V gene, CDR1 is SNHLY and CDR2 is FYNNEI. V gave up 7 bases and J gave up 4 bases, with 8 bases separating them. This CDR3 has 11 residues. The CDR3 reads CASTVGYEQYF. The CDR3 region has the DNA TGTGCCAGCACCGTAGGGTACGAGCAGTACTTC.

At least ten counts were recorded for this clonotype. This chain joins TRBV10-2 and TRBJ2-1, with TRBD2 matching 7 bases. J gave up 3 bases and V 6 bases, and 8 bases lay outside the gene matches. Germline CDR1 reads WSHSY; CDR2 reads SAAADI. The CDR3 covers 15 residues. The CDR3 region is CASREEAGDYNEQFF. CDR3 nucleotide sequence: TGCGCCAGCAGGGAGGAGGCGGGGGACTACAATGAGCAGTTCTTC.

This clonotype was counted many times. The V call is TRBV19, the J call TRBJ2-2, with TRBD2 as a possible D gene (6 bases). Germline assignment: CDR1 LNHDA and CDR2 SQIVND (reference sequence). The V end was cut by 7 bases, the J end by 4 bases, with 13 bases between. This CDR3 spans 14 amino acids. The CDR3 nucleotides are TGTGCCAGTACCGACCGGGGAGGCACCGGGGAGCTGTTTTTT. It codes for CASTDRGGTGELFF.

This clonotype was picked up many times. The CDR3 sequence: CASSTGSYEQYF. The DNA of the CDR3 is TGTGCCAGTAGTACAGGATCCTACGAGCAGTACTTC. The chain employs TRBV19 and TRBJ2-7; D remains unclear. The CDR3 sequence is 12 residues long. The germline gives CDR1 LNHDA, CDR2 SQIVND (reference sequence). V was clipped by 4 bases and J by 1 base, with 5 bases between them.

This clonotype showed up many times. J is TRBJ2-7 and V is TRBV6-1, with 11 bases aligning to TRBD1. After removal of 6 bases from V and 0 bases from J, the junction contained 7 bases not matched to a gene. This CDR3 has 16 amino acids. Looked up from germline, CDR1 is MNHNS and CDR2 is SASEGT. CDR3 sequence reads: CASRPSGTGGSYEQYV. The CDR3 nucleotides read TGTGCCAGCAGACCTTCCGGGACAGGGGGCTCCTACGAGCAGTACGTC.

The sample holds many counts of this clonotype. The V and J genes are TRBV5-1 and TRBJ2-7; weak D call: TRBD1 (6 bases). Germline CDR1 SGHRS, CDR2 YFSETQ. The germline V and J ends were trimmed by 5 bases and 4 bases, with 16 bases remaining between them. The CDR3 contains 14 residues. CDR3 nucleotide sequence: TGCGCCAGCAGGTGGGGCGCAGGGGAGTACGAGCAGTACTTC. This gives the protein CASRWGAGEYEQYF. Together with reference TRBV5-1 and TRBJ2-7, the CDR3 gives the full variable domain: KAGVTQTPRYLIKTRGQQVTLSCSPISGHRSVSWYQQTPGQGLQFLFEYFSETQRNKGNFPGRFSGRQFSNSRSEMNVSTLELGDSALYLCASRWGAGEYEQYFGPGTRLTVT.

This clonotype was picked up many times. The chain joins TRBV3-1 to TRBJ2-1; unclear D gene. The CDR3 spans 15 residues. Germline CDR1 and CDR2: LGHDT and YNNKEL (reference sequence). V was cut by 2 bases and J by 4 bases, with 12 bases left in between. CDR3 residues: CASSQIYGSYNEQFF. DNA for the CDR3: TGTGCCAGCAGCCAAATCTACGGGTCTTACAATGAGCAGTTCTTC.

The sample holds many counts of this clonotype. The chain couples TRBV6-1 to TRBJ2-7; TRBD1 is a possible D gene (6 bases). Germline V gives CDR1 MNHNS, CDR2 SASEGT. This CDR3 contains 13 residues. The V and J ends lost 6 bases and 7 bases respectively, with 16 bases between them. CDR3 in DNA: TGTGCCAGCAGCGCTAACAGGGTCCAGGAGCAGTACGTC. Translated, it gives CASSANRVQEQYV.

In regard to this clonotype: A read error may explain this, as a much larger clone is one base away. The J gene is TRBJ2-2, the V gene TRBV7-2; D not certain. CDR3 length: 16 residues. V shed 5 bases and J shed 4 bases, with 17 bases lying between them. CDR1 SGHTA and CDR2 FQGNSA come from the germline V gene. This chain's CDR3 is CASSSSRGVSTGELFF. The DNA for the CDR3 is TGTGCCAGCAGCAGCTCTCGCGGAGTCAGCACCGGGGAGCTGTTTTTT. Drawing the rest from reference TRBV7-2 and TRBJ2-2, the complete variable domain is GAGVSQSPSNKVTEKGKDVELRCDPISGHTALYWYRQSLGQGLEFLIYFQGNSAPDKSGLPSDRFSAERTGGSVSTLTIQRTQQEDSAVYLCASSSSRGVSTGELFFGEGSRLTVL.

There are many counts of this clonotype. This chain uses TRBV4-1 with TRBJ2-5; tentatively, D is TRBD1 or TRBD2 (5 bases each). The CDR3 length is 14 residues. The germline gives CDR1 MGHRA, CDR2 YSYEKL. The V end lost 1 base, the J end lost 2 bases, and 8 bases lay between the germline ends. The CDR3 here is CASSQGGGQETQYF. The CDR3 nucleotides are TGCGCCAGCAGCCAAGGTGGGGGACAAGAGACCCAGTACTTC.

This clonotype was found many times. The rearrangement links TRBV4-2 to TRBJ2-1, with a weak D call TRBD2 (5 bases). The germline V gene has CDR1 LGHNA and CDR2 YNFKEQ. Trimming removed 0 bases from V and 4 bases from J, with 13 bases in between. The CDR3 totals 16 residues. The CDR3 DNA follows: TGTGCCAGCAGCCAAGATGGGGAGACGGGGTACAATGAGCAGTTCTTC. Encoded protein: CASSQDGETGYNEQFF.

This clonotype was seen many times. The chain joins TRBV18 to TRBJ1-4, with a possible D match to TRBD1 (6 bases). Trimming left V 3 bases short and J 0 bases short, with 17 bases between. The CDR3 is made up of 18 amino acids. Germline CDR1 is KGHSH and CDR2 is LQKENI. The CDR3 here is CASSPSVGGVATNEKLFF. In DNA form, the CDR3 reads TGTGCCAGCTCACCCTCGGTGGGGGGCGTCGCAACTAATGAAAAACTGTTTTTT.